Presented here are 17 T cell receptor beta chains from one specimen sequenced in a study of OX40 agonist ivuxolimab in advanced cancers. The method was immunoSEQ multiplex PCR; TCRdb's version includes in-frame clones alone and lacks a portion of them. This table holds tens of thousands of clones, 70% to 90% found once. Sequencing was performed on CD4+ or CD8+ T cells sorted from blood, taken in a trial of the OX40 agonist ivuxolimab. All receptors come from an adult with an advanced solid tumor such as melanoma, head and neck, liver or kidney cancer.

The chain uses TRBV11-1 and TRBJ2-7, with 7 bases aligning to TRBD1. The trim removed 4 bases at V and 2 bases at J, leaving 8 bases unmatched. Germline V gives CDR1 SGHAT, CDR2 FQDESV (reference sequence). The CDR3 sequence is 15 residues long. The CDR3: CASSSQTGIPYEQYF. In nucleotides, the CDR3 is TGTGCCAGCAGCTCACAGACAGGGATCCCCTACGAGCAGTACTTC.

The chain recombines TRBV29-1 with TRBJ1-1; D unresolved. Trimming left V 3 bases short and J 0 bases short, with 5 bases between. There are 12 residues in the CDR3. Germline-derived CDR1 and CDR2 are SQVTM and ANQGSEA. The DNA of the CDR3 is TGCAGCGTTGATAAAATGAACACTGAAGCTTTCTTT. This gives the protein CSVDKMNTEAFF. Drawing the rest from reference TRBV29-1 and TRBJ1-1, the complete variable domain is SAVISQKPSRDICQRGTSLTIQCQVDSQVTMMFWYRQQPGQSLTLIATANQGSEATYESGFVIDKFPISRPNLTFSTLTVSNMSPEDSSIYLCSVDKMNTEAFFGQGTRLTVV.

The J gene is TRBJ2-7, the V gene TRBV6-5; D may be TRBD1 (6 bases). V lost 6 bases and J 4 bases, leaving 13 bases between the germline ends. This CDR3 is built from 13 residues. Germline V gives CDR1 MNHEY, CDR2 SVGAGI. CDR3 coding DNA: TGTGCCAGCAGCATAACAGGGTTTTACGAGCAGTACTTC. Protein: CASSITGFYEQYF.

The genes are TRBV5-1 and TRBJ2-1; TRBD2 might be the D (6 bases). Germline CDR1 and CDR2: SGHRS and YFSETQ. The germline V and J ends were trimmed by 6 bases and 2 bases, with 12 bases remaining between them. The CDR3 contains 14 residues. The CDR3 DNA reads as TGCGCCAGCACCCCCGGGACTGCCTACAATGAGCAGTTCTTC. This codes for CASTPGTAYNEQFF.

The chain links TRBV6-6 to TRBJ1-1, with a possible D match to TRBD1 (6 bases). The CDR3 covers 13 residues. Looked up from germline, CDR1 is MNHNY and CDR2 is SVGAGI (reference sequence). Trimming removed 5 bases from V and 6 bases from J, with 13 bases in between. CDR3 DNA: TGTGCCAGCAGTCTACAGGGTGACCCTGAAGCTTTCTTT. Translating gives CASSLQGDPEAFF.

The chain combines TRBV27 with TRBJ2-1; D gene uncertain. CDR3 length: 17 residues. Germline lookup yields CDR1 MNHEY and CDR2 SMNVEV (reference sequence). V was shortened by 3 bases and J by 2 bases, with 17 bases between the two germline ends. For the CDR3, the DNA is TGTGCCAGCAGTTTTTCAATCCAAGCCCGACCCTACAATGAGCAGTTCTTC. It yields the protein CASSFSIQARPYNEQFF.

The rearrangement uses TRBV19 and TRBJ2-7, with TRBD2 matching over 9 bases. The CDR3 runs 16 residues. Germline V gene lookup returns CDR1 LNHDA and CDR2 SQIVND (reference sequence). The V segment lost 7 bases and the J segment 0 bases; nucleotides outside the gene matches: 10. CDR3: CASTQTSGHYSYEQYF. The CDR3 bases are TGTGCCAGTACCCAAACTAGCGGGCATTACTCCTACGAGCAGTACTTC.

The sample holds a few counts of this clone. This chain joins TRBV6-5 and TRBJ1-4; D is possibly TRBD1 (5 bases). Per germline, CDR1 MNHEY and CDR2 SVGAGI. V gave up 6 bases and J gave up 8 bases, with 16 bases separating them. The CDR3 is made up of 14 amino acids. For the CDR3, the DNA is TGTGCCAGCAGGAGACCTGGCTGGGGGGAAAAACTGTTTTTT. Translating it yields CASRRPGWGEKLFF.

This sequence joins TRBV5-1 and TRBJ2-5; 9 bases align to TRBD2. In germline, CDR1 is SGHRS, CDR2 YFSETQ. Trimming at V came to 0 bases and at J to 1 base, leaving 4 bases not matched to a gene. The CDR3 is made up of 16 amino acids. CDR3 DNA sequence: TGCGCCAGCAGCTTGGGTGCGGGAGGGTCCCAAGAGACCCAGTACTTC. Translating it yields CASSLGAGGSQETQYF.

About this clone itself: The same CDR3 also results from other DNA sequences found in this sample. The rearrangement uses TRBV7-9 and TRBJ2-7; 10 bases are a match to TRBD1. The trim removed 5 bases at V and 3 bases at J, leaving 10 bases unmatched. The CDR3 loop spans 16 amino acids. CDR1 SEHNR and CDR2 FQNEAQ come from the germline V gene (reference sequence). CDR3: CASSPSAGTGDYEQYF. The CDR3 DNA sequence: TGTGCCAGCAGCCCTTCAGCGGGGACAGGGGACTACGAGCAGTACTTC.

The V call is TRBV4-2, the J call TRBJ1-1, with D perhaps TRBD1 (5 bases). CDR1 LGHNA and CDR2 YNFKEQ come from the germline V gene. The CDR3 has 14 amino acids. Trimming cost V 4 bases and J 0 bases, with 9 bases left between them. CDR3 nucleotides: TGTGCCAGCAGCCTCCAGGGAGTGAACACTGAAGCTTTCTTT. Translated, it gives CASSLQGVNTEAFF.

The chain joins TRBV7-2 to TRBJ2-4, with 8 bases lining up with TRBD2. The CDR3 totals 15 residues. Germline loops: CDR1 SGHTA, CDR2 FQGNSA. Germline trimming cut 2 bases from V and 5 bases from J; bases unmatched to any gene: 5. CDR3 coding DNA: TGTGCCAGCAGCTTATTCGGGACTAGGGAAAACATTCAGTACTTC. This encodes CASSLFGTRENIQYF.

This chain's CDR3 is CASAPGAGVLYEQYF. CDR3 bases: TGTGCTAGTGCCCCGGGGGCGGGAGTTTTATACGAGCAGTACTTC. The V call is TRBV12-5, the J call TRBJ2-7, with TRBD2 as a possible D gene (7 bases). The CDR3 has 15 amino acids. Germline CDR1 and CDR2: LGHNT and FRNRAP. V shed 7 bases and J shed 4 bases, with 20 bases lying between them.

The gene calls are TRBV7-8 and TRBJ2-3; D possibly corresponds to TRBD1 (6 bases). The CDR3 totals 15 residues. Trimming took 3 bases from V and 2 from J, leaving 12 bases between them. Germline CDR1 reads SGHVS; CDR2 reads FQNEAQ. DNA of the CDR3: TGTGCCAGCAGCTTCCCTGGACAGCTCACAGATACGCAGTATTTT. This encodes CASSFPGQLTDTQYF.

This chain links TRBV4-1 with TRBJ1-4, with 7 nucleotides matching TRBD1. The CDR3 loop spans 15 amino acids. The V segment lost 7 bases and the J segment 7 bases; nucleotides outside the gene matches: 12. Germline assignment: CDR1 MGHRA and CDR2 YSYEKL. The CDR3 protein is CASNPQTGEGEKLFF. The CDR3 DNA sequence: TGCGCCAGCAACCCCCAAACAGGGGAGGGTGAAAAACTGTTTTTT.

The chain combines TRBV2 with TRBJ2-3; D possibly corresponds to TRBD2 (7 bases). V was pared by 2 bases and J by 7 bases, with 13 bases between. The CDR3 is 14 residues long. Germline values: CDR1 SNHLY, CDR2 FYNNEI. CDR3 sequence: CASSERGGRNTQYF. CDR3 DNA: TGTGCCAGCAGTGAAAGGGGGGGGAGGAATACGCAGTATTTT.

V gene TRBV15 combines with J gene TRBJ2-5, with 12 bases aligning to TRBD2. V shed 2 bases and J 5 bases; nucleotides not matched to a gene: 0. The CDR3 totals 14 residues. The germline gives CDR1 LNHNV, CDR2 YYDKDF (reference sequence). CDR3 amino acids: CATSRLAGGETQYF. CDR3 nucleotides: TGTGCCACCAGCAGACTAGCGGGGGGGGAGACCCAGTACTTC.